The T cell receptor beta chain under discussion was sequenced for a study of blood T cell repertoires in COVID-19. Measured with immunoSEQ multiplex PCR; TCRdb has only the in-frame clones, and not every one. The table records around 200,000 clones, approximately 90% of them present only once. Germline trimming cut 6 bases from V and 4 bases from J; bases unmatched to any gene: 10. The CDR3 is 16 residues long. Germline values: CDR1 SGDLS, CDR2 YYNGEE. The sample taken for sequencing was PBMCs or T cells enriched from blood (not recorded which). The J gene is TRBJ2-1, the V gene TRBV9; TRBD2 aligns across 10 bases. The receptor was isolated from a woman aged 18 to 35 who had recovered from COVID-19. CDR3: CASTPSGSRIYNEQFF. As DNA, the CDR3 is TGTGCCAGCACCCCTAGCGGGAGTAGGATATACAATGAGCAGTTCTTC.